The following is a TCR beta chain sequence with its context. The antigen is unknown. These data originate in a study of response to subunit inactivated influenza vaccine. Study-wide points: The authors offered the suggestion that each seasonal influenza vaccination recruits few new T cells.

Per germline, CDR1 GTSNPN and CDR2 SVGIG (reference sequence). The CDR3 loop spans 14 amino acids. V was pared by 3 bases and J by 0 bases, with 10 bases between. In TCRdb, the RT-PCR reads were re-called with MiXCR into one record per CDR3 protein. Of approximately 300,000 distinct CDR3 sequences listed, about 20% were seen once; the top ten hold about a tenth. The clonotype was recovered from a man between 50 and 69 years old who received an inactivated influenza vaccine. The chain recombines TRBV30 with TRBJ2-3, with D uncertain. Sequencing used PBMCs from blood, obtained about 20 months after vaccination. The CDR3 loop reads CAWRRTASTDTQYF. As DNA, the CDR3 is TGTGCCTGGAGGAGGACCGCTAGCACAGATACGCAGTATTTT.